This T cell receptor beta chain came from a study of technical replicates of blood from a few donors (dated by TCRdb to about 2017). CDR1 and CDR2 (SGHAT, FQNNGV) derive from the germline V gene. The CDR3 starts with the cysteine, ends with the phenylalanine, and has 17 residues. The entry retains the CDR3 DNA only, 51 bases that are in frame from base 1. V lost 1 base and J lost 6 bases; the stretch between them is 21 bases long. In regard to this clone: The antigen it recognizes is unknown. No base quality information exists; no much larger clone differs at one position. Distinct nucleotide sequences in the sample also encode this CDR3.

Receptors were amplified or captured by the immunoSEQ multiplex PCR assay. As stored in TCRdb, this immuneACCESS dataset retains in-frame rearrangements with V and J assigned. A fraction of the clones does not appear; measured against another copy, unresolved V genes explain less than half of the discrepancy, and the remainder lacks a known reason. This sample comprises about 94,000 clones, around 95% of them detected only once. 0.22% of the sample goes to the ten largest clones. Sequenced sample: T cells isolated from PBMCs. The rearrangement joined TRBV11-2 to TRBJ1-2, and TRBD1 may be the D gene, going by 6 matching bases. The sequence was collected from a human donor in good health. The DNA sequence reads TGTGCCAGCAGCTTAGGAGCCCGGACAGTTGCGGAACATGGCTACACCTTC. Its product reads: CASSLGARTVAEHGYTF.